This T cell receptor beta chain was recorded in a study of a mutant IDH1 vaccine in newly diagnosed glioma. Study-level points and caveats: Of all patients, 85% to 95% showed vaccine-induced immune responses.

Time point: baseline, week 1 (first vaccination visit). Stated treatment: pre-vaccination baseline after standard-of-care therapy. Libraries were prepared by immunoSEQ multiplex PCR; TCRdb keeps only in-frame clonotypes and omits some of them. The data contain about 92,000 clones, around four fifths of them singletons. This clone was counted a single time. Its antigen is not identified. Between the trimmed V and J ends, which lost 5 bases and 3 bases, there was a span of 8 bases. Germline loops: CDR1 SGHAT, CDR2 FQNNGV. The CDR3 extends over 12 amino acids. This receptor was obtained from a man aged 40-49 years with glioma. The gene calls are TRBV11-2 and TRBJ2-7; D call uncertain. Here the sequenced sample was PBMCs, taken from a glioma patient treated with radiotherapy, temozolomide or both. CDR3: CASSTSRYEQYF. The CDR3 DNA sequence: TGTGCCAGCAGCACCAGTCGCTACGAGCAGTACTTC.